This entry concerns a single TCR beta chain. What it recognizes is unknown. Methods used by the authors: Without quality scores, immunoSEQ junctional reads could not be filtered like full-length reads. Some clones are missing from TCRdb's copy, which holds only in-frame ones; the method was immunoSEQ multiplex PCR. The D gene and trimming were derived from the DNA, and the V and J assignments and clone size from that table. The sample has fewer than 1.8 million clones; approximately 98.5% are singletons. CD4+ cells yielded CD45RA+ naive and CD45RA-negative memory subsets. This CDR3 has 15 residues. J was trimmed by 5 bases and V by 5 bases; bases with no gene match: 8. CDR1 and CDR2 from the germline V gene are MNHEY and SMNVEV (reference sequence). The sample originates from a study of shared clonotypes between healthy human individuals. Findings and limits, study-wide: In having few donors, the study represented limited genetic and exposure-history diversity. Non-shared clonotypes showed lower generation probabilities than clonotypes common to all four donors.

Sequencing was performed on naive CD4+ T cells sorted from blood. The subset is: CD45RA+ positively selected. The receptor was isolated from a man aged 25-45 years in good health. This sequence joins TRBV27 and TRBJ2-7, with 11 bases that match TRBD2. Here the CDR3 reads CASSKRLAGRDEQYF. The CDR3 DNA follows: TGTGCCAGCAGTAAAAGACTAGCGGGAAGGGACGAGCAGTACTTC.